This is a list of T cell receptor beta chains from one sample in a study of Ad26.COV2.S vaccination and SARS-CoV-2 variants. Assay: immunoSEQ multiplex PCR; the TCRdb copy retains only in-frame clones and omits some. The table records 350,000 to 400,000 clones, about nine tenths of them present only once. The source was peripheral blood, collected in a trial of Ad26.COV2.S vaccine versus placebo. Receptors were obtained from a person aged 18-60 years who received the Ad26.COV2.S COVID-19 vaccine or a placebo. Each CDR3 is given with its conserved first and last residue. A D gene is named only where the DNA matches it firmly. Clone size, where shown, is once, few, many, or a class for clones that have expanded.

j_call,d_call,v_call,clone_size,cdr3_nt,cdr3_aa
TRBJ1-2,TRBD1,TRBV5-1,.,TGCGCCAGCAGATCTACAGGGGATTTTGGCTACACCTTC,CASRSTGDFGYTF
TRBJ1-6,TRBD1,TRBV5-5,.,TGTGCCAGCAGCTTGGAAACAGGGGGAAATTCACCCCTCCACTTT,CASSLETGGNSPLHF
TRBJ2-7,.,TRBV11-3,.,TGTGCCAGCAGCTTAGAGCACCGGGACCGAAACTCCTACGAGCAGTACTTC,CASSLEHRDRNSYEQYF
TRBJ1-6,TRBD1,TRBV5-8,once,TGTGCCAGCAGCTCCGGGACAGGCGTCTATAATTCACCCCTCCACTTT,CASSSGTGVYNSPLHF
TRBJ2-6,TRBD1,TRBV30,.,TGTGCCTGGGGACAGGGGGCGGATGGGGCCAACGTCCTGACTTTC,CAWGQGADGANVLTF
TRBJ2-6,.,TRBV5-4,.,TGTGCCAGCACCCTGGGGGTGGGTAGCGCCTCTGGGGCCAACGTCCTGACTTTC,CASTLGVGSASGANVLTF
TRBJ1-5,.,TRBV7-9,once,TGTGCCAGCAGCCAGGGTAGCAATCAGCCCCAGCATTTT,CASSQGSNQPQHF
TRBJ2-3,.,TRBV2,.,TGTGCCAGCAGGCCCAACACAGATACGCAGTATTTT,CASRPNTDTQYF
TRBJ1-4,.,TRBV29-1,.,TGCAGCGTCGCCGGGAATCCGGATGAAAAACTGTTTTTT,CSVAGNPDEKLFF
TRBJ2-3,.,TRBV11-2,.,TGTGCCAGCAGCCCCTATGACAGATCTAGCACAGATACGCAGTATTTT,CASSPYDRSSTDTQYF
TRBJ1-1,.,TRBV28,.,TGTGCCAGCAGTCGGGAAGAGAACACTGAAGCTTTCTTT,CASSREENTEAFF
TRBJ2-7,.,TRBV19,.,TGTGCCAGTAGTATTAAGCATTCCTACGAGCAGTACTTC,CASSIKHSYEQYF
TRBJ2-3,TRBD2,TRBV5-6,.,TGTGCCAGCAGCACCCGACTAGCGGTCCCAGATACGCAGTATTTT,CASSTRLAVPDTQYF